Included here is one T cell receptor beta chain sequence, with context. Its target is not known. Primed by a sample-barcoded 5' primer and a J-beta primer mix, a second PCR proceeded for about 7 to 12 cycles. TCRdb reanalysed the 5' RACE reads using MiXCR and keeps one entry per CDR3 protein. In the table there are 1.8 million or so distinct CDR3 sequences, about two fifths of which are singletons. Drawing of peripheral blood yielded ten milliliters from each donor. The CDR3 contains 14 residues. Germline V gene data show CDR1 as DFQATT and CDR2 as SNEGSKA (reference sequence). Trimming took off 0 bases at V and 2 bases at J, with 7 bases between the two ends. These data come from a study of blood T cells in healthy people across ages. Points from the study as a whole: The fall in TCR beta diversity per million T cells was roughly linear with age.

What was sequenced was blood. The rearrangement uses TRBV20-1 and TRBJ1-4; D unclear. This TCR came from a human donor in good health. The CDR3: CSAREVGTNEKLFF. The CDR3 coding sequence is TGCAGTGCTAGAGAGGTGGGGACTAATGAAAAACTGTTTTTT.